The clone carrying this TCR beta chain has only one observation. Per the germline V gene, CDR1 is SGHRS and CDR2 is YFSETQ. J lost 5 bases, V lost 0 bases, and 6 bases had no gene match. The CDR3 is made up of 15 amino acids. The data are from a study of cytomegalovirus exposure and HLA in healthy donors. The PCR used 60 Vbeta and 13 Jbeta primers. TCRdb's table, derived via immunoSEQ multiplex PCR, lists solely in-frame clones and lacks some. The sample carries under 150,000 clones, about 80% recorded once. Sequenced material: PBMCs. V usage is TRBV5-1 and J usage is TRBJ2-7, with TRBD2 identical over 9 bases. The TCR was taken from a human donor in good health. Written as DNA, the CDR3 is TGCGCCAGCAGCTTGGGGTCTAGCGGGGACCACGAGCAGTACTTC. Amino acids: CASSLGSSGDHEQYF. Combining the CDR3 with reference TRBV5-1 and TRBJ2-7 gives the whole variable domain KAGVTQTPRYLIKTRGQQVTLSCSPISGHRSVSWYQQTPGQGLQFLFEYFSETQRNKGNFPGRFSGRQFSNSRSEMNVSTLELGDSALYLCASSLGSSGDHEQYFGPGTRLTVT.